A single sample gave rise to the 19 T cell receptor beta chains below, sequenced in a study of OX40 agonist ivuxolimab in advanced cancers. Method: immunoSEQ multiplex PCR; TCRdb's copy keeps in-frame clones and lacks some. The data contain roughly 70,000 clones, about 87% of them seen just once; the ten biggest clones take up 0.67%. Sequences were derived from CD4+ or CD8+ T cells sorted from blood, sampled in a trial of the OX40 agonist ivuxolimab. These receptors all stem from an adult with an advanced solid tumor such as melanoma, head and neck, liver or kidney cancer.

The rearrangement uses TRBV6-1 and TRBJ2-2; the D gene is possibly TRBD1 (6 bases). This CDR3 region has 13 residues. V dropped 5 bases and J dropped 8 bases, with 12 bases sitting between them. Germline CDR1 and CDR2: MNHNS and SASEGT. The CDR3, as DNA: TGTGCCAGCAGTCATAACAGGGAGGGGGAGCTGTTTTTT. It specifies CASSHNREGELFF.

This chain's CDR3 is CASSLAPSGRWTGELFF. In nucleotides, the CDR3 is TGTGCCAGCAGCTTGGCCCCTAGCGGGAGATGGACCGGGGAGCTGTTTTTT. The chain uses TRBV5-4 and TRBJ2-2; TRBD2 matches at 10 bases. Looked up from germline, CDR1 is SGHNT and CDR2 is YYREEE (reference sequence). The CDR3 runs to 17 residues. V lost 0 bases to trimming and J lost 5 bases; unmatched junction nucleotides: 7.

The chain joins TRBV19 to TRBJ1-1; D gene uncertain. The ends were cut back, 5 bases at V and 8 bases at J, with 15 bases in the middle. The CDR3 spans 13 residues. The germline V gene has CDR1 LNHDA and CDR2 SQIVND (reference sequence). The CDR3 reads CASSQNSPREAFF. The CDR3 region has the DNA TGTGCCAGTAGTCAGAACAGCCCCCGAGAAGCTTTCTTT.

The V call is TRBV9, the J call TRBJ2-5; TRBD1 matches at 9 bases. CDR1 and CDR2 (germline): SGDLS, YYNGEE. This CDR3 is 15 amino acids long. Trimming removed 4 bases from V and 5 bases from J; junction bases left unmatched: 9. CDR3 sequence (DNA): TGTGCCAGCAGCCCCCGACAGGGGGGGGTGGAGACCCAGTACTTC. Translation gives CASSPRQGGVETQYF.

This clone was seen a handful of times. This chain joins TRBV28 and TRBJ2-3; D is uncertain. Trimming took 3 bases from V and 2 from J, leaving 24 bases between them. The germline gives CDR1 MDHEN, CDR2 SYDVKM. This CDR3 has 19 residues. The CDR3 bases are TGTGCCAGCAGTTTCTCCCTACGCTGGCCGAACCTCATCACAGATACGCAGTATTTT. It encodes CASSFSLRWPNLITDTQYF.

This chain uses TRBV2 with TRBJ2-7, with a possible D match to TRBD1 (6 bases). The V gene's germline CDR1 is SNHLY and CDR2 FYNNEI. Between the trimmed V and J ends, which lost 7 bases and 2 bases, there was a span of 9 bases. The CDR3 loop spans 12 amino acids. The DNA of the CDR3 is TGTGCCAGCAATGCAGGGGCCTACGAGCAGTACTTC. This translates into CASNAGAYEQYF.

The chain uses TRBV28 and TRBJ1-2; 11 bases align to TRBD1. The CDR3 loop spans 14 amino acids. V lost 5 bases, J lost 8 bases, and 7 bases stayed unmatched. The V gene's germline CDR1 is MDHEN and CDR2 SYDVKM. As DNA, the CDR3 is TGTGCCAGCAGTCCGGACAGGGGGCGCGAAGGCTACACCTTC. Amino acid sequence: CASSPDRGREGYTF.

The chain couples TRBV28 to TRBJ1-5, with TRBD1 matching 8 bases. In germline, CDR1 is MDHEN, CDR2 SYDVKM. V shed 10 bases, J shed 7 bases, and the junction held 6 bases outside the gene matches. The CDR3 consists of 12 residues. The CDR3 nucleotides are TGTGCCACCCAGGGGGCGAAACAGCCCCAGCATTTT. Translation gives CATQGAKQPQHF.

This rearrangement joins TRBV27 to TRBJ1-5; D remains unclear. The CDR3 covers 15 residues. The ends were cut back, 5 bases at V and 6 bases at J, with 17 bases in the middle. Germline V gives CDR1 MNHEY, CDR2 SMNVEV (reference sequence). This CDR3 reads CASSPARASAQPQHF. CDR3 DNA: TGTGCCAGCAGTCCAGCTAGGGCATCTGCTCAGCCCCAGCATTTT.

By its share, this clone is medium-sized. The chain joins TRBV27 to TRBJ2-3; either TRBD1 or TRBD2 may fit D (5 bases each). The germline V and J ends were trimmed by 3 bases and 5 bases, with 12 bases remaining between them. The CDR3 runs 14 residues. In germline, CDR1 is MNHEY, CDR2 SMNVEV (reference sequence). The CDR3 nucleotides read TGTGCCAGCAGTTTTGGGGGTGGTAGAGATACGCAGTATTTT. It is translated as CASSFGGGRDTQYF.

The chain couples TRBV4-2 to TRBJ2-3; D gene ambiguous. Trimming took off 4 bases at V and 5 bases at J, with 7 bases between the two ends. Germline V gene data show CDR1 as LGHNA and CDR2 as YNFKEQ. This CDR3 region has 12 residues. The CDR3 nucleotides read TGTGCCAGCAGCCCGAGTGAAGATACGCAGTATTTT. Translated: CASSPSEDTQYF.

DNA of the CDR3: TGTGCCACCAGCAGAGATCCGAGGTCCGCGGGCGAGACCCAGTACTTC. As protein: CATSRDPRSAGETQYF. This chain uses TRBV15 with TRBJ2-5, with a tentative D call TRBD2 (5 bases). The CDR3 is 16 amino acids. V lost 0 bases, J lost 5 bases, and 16 bases lay in between. CDR1 and CDR2 (germline): LNHNV, YYDKDF (reference sequence).

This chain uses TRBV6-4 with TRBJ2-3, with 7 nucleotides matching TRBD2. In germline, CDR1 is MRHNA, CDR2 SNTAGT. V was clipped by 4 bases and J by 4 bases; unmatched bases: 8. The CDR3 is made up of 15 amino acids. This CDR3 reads CASSAEGGSADTQYF. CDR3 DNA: TGTGCCAGCAGTGCGGAGGGCGGGAGCGCAGATACGCAGTATTTT.

CDR3 residues: CASSQSGRSYEQYF. CDR3 bases: TGTGCCAGCAGCCAGAGCGGGAGATCCTACGAGCAGTACTTC. The chain is built from TRBV16 and TRBJ2-7; TRBD2 agrees at 8 bases. The trim removed 3 bases at V and 1 base at J, leaving 2 bases unmatched. CDR3 length: 14 amino acids. Germline CDR1 KGHSY, CDR2 FQNENV.

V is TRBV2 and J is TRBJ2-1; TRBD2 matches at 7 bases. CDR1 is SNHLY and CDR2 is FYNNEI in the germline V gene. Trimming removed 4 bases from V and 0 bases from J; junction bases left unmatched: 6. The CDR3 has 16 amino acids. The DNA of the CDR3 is TGTGCCAGCAGTGGAGTCGGCGGGAGCTCCTACAATGAGCAGTTCTTC. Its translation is CASSGVGGSSYNEQFF.

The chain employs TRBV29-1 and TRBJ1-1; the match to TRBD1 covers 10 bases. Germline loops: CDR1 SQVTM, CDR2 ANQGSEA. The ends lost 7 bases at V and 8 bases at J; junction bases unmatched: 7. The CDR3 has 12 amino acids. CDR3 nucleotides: TGCAGCGCCGGACAGGGGGAAGGCGAAGCTTTCTTT. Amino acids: CSAGQGEGEAFF.

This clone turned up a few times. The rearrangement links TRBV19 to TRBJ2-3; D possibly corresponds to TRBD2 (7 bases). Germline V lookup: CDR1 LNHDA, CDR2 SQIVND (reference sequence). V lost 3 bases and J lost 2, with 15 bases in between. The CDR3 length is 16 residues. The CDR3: CASSMLAGAITDTQYF. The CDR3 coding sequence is TGTGCCAGTAGTATGCTTGCGGGGGCGATCACAGATACGCAGTATTTT. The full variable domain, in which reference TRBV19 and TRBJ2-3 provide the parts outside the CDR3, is DGGITQSPKYLFRKEGQNVTLSCEQNLNHDAMYWYRQDPGQGLRLIYYSQIVNDFQKGDIAEGYSVSREKKESFPLTVTSAQKNPTAFYLCASSMLAGAITDTQYFGPGTRLTVL.

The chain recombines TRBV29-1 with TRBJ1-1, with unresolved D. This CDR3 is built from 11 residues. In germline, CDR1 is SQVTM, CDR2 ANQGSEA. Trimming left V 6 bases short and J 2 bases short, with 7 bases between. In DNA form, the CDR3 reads TGCAGCGTGCTTCTCAACACTGAAGCTTTCTTT. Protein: CSVLLNTEAFF.

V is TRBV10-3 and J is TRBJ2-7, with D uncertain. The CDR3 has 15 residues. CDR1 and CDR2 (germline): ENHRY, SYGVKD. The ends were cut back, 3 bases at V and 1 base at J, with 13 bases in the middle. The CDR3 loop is CAISDPATASYEQYF. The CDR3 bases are TGTGCCATCAGTGACCCGGCTACGGCTTCCTACGAGCAGTACTTC.